The sequence of this T cell receptor beta chain was determined in a study of spatial heterogeneity in lung cancer. The sample's time point: sample taken at primary tumor resection. General observations from the study: Tumor mutation count correlated with how many alpha and beta TCRs expanded intratumorally.

Comments on this clonotype: Its antigen is currently unknown.

TCRdb re-called the 5' RACE reads with MiXCR, one entry per CDR3 protein. Here the sample spans approximately 17,000 distinct CDR3 sequences, under 10% being singletons. The sequences come from lung tumor tissue, collected at surgery. The source is a male donor with early-stage non-small cell lung cancer.

CDR3 bases: TGTGCCAGCAGCCCCGACCCAGGCCAGGTCAGTACCGTCCTGACTTTC. Translation: CASSPDPGQVSTVLTF. This chain connects TRBV7-8 to TRBJ2-6; D gene unclear. The V end was cut by 5 bases, the J end by 12 bases, with 23 bases between. CDR3 length: 16 residues. Germline assignment: CDR1 SGHVS and CDR2 FQNEAQ.